A single TCR beta chain is shown here with its context. This sample was taken from a study of OX40 agonist ivuxolimab in advanced cancers. Across the whole study: The diagnoses of dose-escalation patients were hepatocellular carcinoma, melanoma, renal cell or head and neck cancer. Cohort: 80% to 85% men, mean age around 60, aged about 23 to 80.

The repertoire was sequenced with immunoSEQ multiplex PCR; TCRdb's copy has only in-frame clones and lacks some. The top ten clones hold approximately 5% of a sample with tens of thousands of clones, around 84% of them seen once. The TCR was taken from an adult with an advanced solid tumor such as melanoma, head and neck, liver or kidney cancer. The sample consisted of CD4+ or CD8+ T cells sorted from blood, taken in a trial of the OX40 agonist ivuxolimab.

The CDR3 region is CASSVGMMGGGKDTEAFF. CDR3 nucleotides: TGTGCCAGCAGCGTAGGGATGATGGGGGGCGGTAAAGACACTGAAGCTTTCTTT. The V call is TRBV9, the J call TRBJ1-1; possibly TRBD1 for D (6 bases). The germline V and J ends were trimmed by 0 bases and 3 bases, with 21 bases remaining between them. The germline CDR1 and CDR2 sequences are SGDLS and YYNGEE. The CDR3 contains 18 residues.